This T cell receptor beta chain derives from a study of shared clonotypes between healthy human individuals. Study-wide points: Clonotypes shared by all four sorted-subset donors had higher generation probabilities than non-shared clonotypes. Naive subsets typically showed greater estimated richness than memory subsets. Enrolling few donors narrowed the genetic and exposure-history diversity that was represented.

CDR1 LNHDA and CDR2 SQIVND come from the germline V gene (reference sequence). CDR3 length: 16 residues. The ends lost 6 bases at V and 3 bases at J; junction bases unmatched: 6. Sequencing was performed with immunoSEQ multiplex PCR; in TCRdb, only in-frame clones are kept and a portion is missing. The sample includes about 1.4 million clones, 95% to 97% of them seen just once. Notes on this clone: Its cognate antigen is unknown.

The V gene is TRBV19, the J gene TRBJ2-3, with 13 bases identical to TRBD2. This TCR was recovered from a young man in good health. The sequenced sample consisted of naive CD4+ T cells sorted from blood. Subset meaning: CD45RA+ positively selected. Here the CDR3 DNA reads TGTGCCAGTAGCCCACTAGCGGGAGGGAGGACAGATACGCAGTATTTT. Protein product: CASSPLAGGRTDTQYF.